This TCR beta chain was sequenced for a study of CD8+CD57+ T cells in acquired aplastic anemia. Study information: Sorted CD4+ and CD8+ cells yielded around 3.3 ug of DNA on average.

This clonotype was seen repeatedly, ten times or more. No antigen is known for it. Trimming removed 3 bases at V and 0 bases at J, with 11 bases between. There are 15 residues in the CDR3. Germline values: CDR1 KGHSH, CDR2 LQKENI. Genomic DNA served as template for TCR beta VDJ and CDR3 profiling. One entry per CDR3 protein results from TCRdb running MiXCR on the reads. This sample has roughly 280,000 distinct CDR3 sequences, with approximately 60% found just once. General study results and limits: The study identified more than 25 CD8+ CDR3 sequences shared by patients and controls.

Individuals selected for sequencing had exhibited CD8+CD57+ cell expansion on flow cytometry. Prior therapy had not been administered to any patient at the time of blood sampling. This chain connects TRBV18 to TRBJ1-2; D gene ambiguous. This clonotype was sampled from a human donor with aplastic anemia. Sequenced sample: sorted CD4+, CD8+, or CD8+CD57+ T cells (not recorded which) from PBMCs. The CDR3 DNA is TGTGCCAGCTCACCCCCGGGGAAAGCTAACTATGGCTACACCTTC. This codes for CASSPPGKANYGYTF.